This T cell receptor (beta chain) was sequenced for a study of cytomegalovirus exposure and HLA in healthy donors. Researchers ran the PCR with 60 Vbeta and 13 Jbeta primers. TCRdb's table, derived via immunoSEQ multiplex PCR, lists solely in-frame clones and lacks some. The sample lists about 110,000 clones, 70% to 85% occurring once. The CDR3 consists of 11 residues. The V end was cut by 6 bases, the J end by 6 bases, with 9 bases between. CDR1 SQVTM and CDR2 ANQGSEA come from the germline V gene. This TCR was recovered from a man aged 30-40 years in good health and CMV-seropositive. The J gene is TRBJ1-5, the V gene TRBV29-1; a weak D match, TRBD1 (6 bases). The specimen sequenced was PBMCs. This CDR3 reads CSVDRRQPQHF. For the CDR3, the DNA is TGCAGCGTAGACAGGCGTCAGCCCCAGCATTTT. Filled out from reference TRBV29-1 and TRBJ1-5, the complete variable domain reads SAVISQKPSRDICQRGTSLTIQCQVDSQVTMMFWYRQQPGQSLTLIATANQGSEATYESGFVIDKFPISRPNLTFSTLTVSNMSPEDSSIYLCSVDRRQPQHFGDGTRLSIL.